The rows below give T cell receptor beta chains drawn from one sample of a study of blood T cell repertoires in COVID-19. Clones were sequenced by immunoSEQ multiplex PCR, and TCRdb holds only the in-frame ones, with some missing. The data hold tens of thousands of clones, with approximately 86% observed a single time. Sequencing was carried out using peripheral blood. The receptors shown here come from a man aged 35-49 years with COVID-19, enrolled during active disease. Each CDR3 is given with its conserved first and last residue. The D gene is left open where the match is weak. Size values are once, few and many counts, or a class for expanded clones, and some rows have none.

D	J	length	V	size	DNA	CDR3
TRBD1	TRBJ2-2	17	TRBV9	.	TGTGCCAGCAGCGTGGGACAGAAATCCACTATCACCGGGGAGCTGTTTTTT	CASSVGQKSTITGELFF
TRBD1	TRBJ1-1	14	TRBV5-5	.	TGTGCCAGCAGCGGGGTAGGGGGCAATACTGAAGCTTTCTTT	CASSGVGGNTEAFF
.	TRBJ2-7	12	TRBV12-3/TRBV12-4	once	TGTGCCAGCAGCCGAAATGAGTACGAGCAGTACTTC	CASSRNEYEQYF
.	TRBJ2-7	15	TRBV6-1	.	TGTGCCAGCAGTGAAGGGATAGGCGGAAACTACGAGCAGTACTTC	CASSEGIGGNYEQYF
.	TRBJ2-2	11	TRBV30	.	TGTGCCTGGACTAACACCGGGGAGCTGTTTTTT	CAWTNTGELFF
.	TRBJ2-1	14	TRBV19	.	TGTGCCAGTAGTGACAGGCCCTTTTACAATGAGCAGTTCTTC	CASSDRPFYNEQFF
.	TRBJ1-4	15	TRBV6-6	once	TGTGCCAGCAGTTACTCGATTACACCCAAGGAAAAACTGTTTTTT	CASSYSITPKEKLFF
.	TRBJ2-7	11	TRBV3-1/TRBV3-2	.	TGTGCCAGCAGCGACGCGGGCGGGCAGTACTTC	CASSDAGGQYF
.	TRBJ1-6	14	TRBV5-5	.	TGTGCCAGCAGCTCGAGCCGAGGGAACTCACCCCTCCACTTT	CASSSSRGNSPLHF
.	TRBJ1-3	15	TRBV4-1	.	TGCGCCAGCAGCCAAGGATCCAGGCAGGGTGACACCATATATTTT	CASSQGSRQGDTIYF
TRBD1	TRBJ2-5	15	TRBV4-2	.	TGTGCCAGCAGCCAACTGACAGGGAAGAGTGAGACCCAGTACTTC	CASSQLTGKSETQYF
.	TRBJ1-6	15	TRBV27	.	TGTGCCAGCAGTTTATCCGGACAGAATAATTCACCCCTCCACTTT	CASSLSGQNNSPLHF
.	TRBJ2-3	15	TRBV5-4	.	TGTGCCAGCAGCTTGTTTGTTACTAGCACAGATACGCAGTATTTT	CASSLFVTSTDTQYF
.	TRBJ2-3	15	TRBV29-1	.	TGCAGCGTTGGAATGTGGACTATCAACACAGATACGCAGTATTTT	CSVGMWTINTDTQYF
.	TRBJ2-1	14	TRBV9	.	TGTGCCAGCAGCTCCGTGGGAGGAGTGAATGAGCAGTTCTTC	CASSSVGGVNEQFF
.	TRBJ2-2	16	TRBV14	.	TGTGCCAGCAGCCAAAAGCAGGGAACTATTGCCGGGGAGCTGTTTTTT	CASSQKQGTIAGELFF
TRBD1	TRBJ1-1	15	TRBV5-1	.	TGCGCCAGCAGCTTGGGTGACAGGGTAAAAACTGAAGCTTTCTTT	CASSLGDRVKTEAFF
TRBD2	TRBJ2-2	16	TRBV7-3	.	TGTGCCAGCAGCCCCGGACTAGCGGGAGGGACCGGGGAGCTGTTTTTT	CASSPGLAGGTGELFF
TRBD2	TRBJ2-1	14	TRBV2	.	TGTGCCAGCCTGGGGACTAGCGGATACAATGAGCAGTTCTTC	CASLGTSGYNEQFF
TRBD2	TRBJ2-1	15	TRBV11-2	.	TGTGCCAGCAGCTTAAGTAGCGGGGTTGTCCATGAGCAGTTCTTC	CASSLSSGVVHEQFF
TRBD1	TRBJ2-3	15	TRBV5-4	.	TGTGCCAGCAGCCCTCGGACAGGGGGCGTAGATACGCAGTATTTT	CASSPRTGGVDTQYF
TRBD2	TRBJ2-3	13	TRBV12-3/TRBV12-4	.	TGTGCCAGCAGTCCGGGGGGGGCAGATACGCAGTATTTT	CASSPGGADTQYF